The 19 T cell receptor beta chains below were found in one sample sequenced in a study of T cell repertoires in cytomegalovirus infection. One entry per CDR3 protein, called by TCRdb with MiXCR from the reads. The sample lists some 300,000 distinct CDR3 sequences, about an eighth occurring once. The source material was PBMCs. All receptors derive from a human donor in good health (CMV status not recorded). Some clones in this sample may be carry-over from other donors' samples.

Ten or more counts support this clonotype. The chain couples TRBV7-3 to TRBJ1-5; no firm D call. Trimming cost V 1 base and J 4 bases, with 5 bases left between them. From germline, CDR1 is SGHTA and CDR2 FQGTGA. This CDR3 has 13 residues. The CDR3, as DNA: TGTGCCAGCAGCTTAAGGGAGAATCAGCCCCAGCATTTT. Amino acids: CASSLRENQPQHF.

Concerning this clonotype: A junction boundary mismatches the germline segment, possibly from a read error. V usage is TRBV28 and J usage is TRBJ1-2; D remains ambiguous. Germline V gene lookup returns CDR1 MDHEN and CDR2 SYDVKM. The CDR3 loop spans 12 amino acids. The CDR3 protein is CASSILPHGYNF. The CDR3 DNA is TGTGCCAGCAGTATCCTGCCCCATGGCTACAACTTC.

This clonotype was detected ten times or more. The V call is TRBV11-2, the J call TRBJ2-5; TRBD2 matches 9 bases. V was clipped by 5 bases and J by 4 bases; unmatched bases: 5. Germline assignment: CDR1 SGHAT and CDR2 FQNNGV. The CDR3 length is 14 residues. The CDR3 protein is CASSLQAGGETQYF. The CDR3 bases are TGTGCCAGCAGCCTCCAAGCGGGAGGAGAGACCCAGTACTTC.

This clonotype has ten or more counts. CDR3 DNA: TGCGCCAGCAGTCAGAAGGTGCAGGACACCCACCCCCAATTGGAGTTCTTC. It specifies CASSQKVQDTHPQLEFF. The V and J genes are TRBV23-1 and TRBJ2-1; D possibly corresponds to TRBD1 (5 bases). TRBV23-1 belongs to the ORF category, with a function that is uncertain. The CDR3 runs to 17 residues. Between the trimmed V and J ends, which lost 3 bases and 14 bases, there was a span of 29 bases.

This clonotype was counted many times. The rearrangement joins TRBV7-9 to TRBJ1-3; D uncertain. The CDR3 is made up of 15 amino acids. Trimming took 4 bases from V and 0 from J, leaving 10 bases between them. From germline, CDR1 is SEHNR and CDR2 FQNEAQ (reference sequence). The CDR3 reads CASSSNMNSGNTIYF. CDR3 bases: TGTGCCAGCAGCTCAAACATGAACTCTGGAAACACCATATATTTT.

Ten or more counts support this clonotype. This sequence joins TRBV6-1 and TRBJ2-3; perhaps TRBD2 as D (6 bases). The V end lost 4 bases, the J end lost 2 bases, and 10 bases lay between the germline ends. The CDR3 consists of 14 residues. CDR1 MNHNS and CDR2 SASEGT come from the germline V gene. The CDR3 DNA sequence: TGTGCCAGCAGTGGGGGGGATCCCACAGATACGCAGTATTTT. Residues: CASSGGDPTDTQYF.

This chain joins TRBV13 and TRBJ1-1, with D uncertain. The ends were cut back, 5 bases at V and 2 bases at J, with 15 bases in the middle. Per the germline V gene, CDR1 is PRHDT and CDR2 is FYEKMQ (reference sequence). This CDR3 spans 15 amino acids. In DNA form, the CDR3 reads TGTGCCAGCAGCCCTTCGTGGACGGGAAACACTGAAGCTTTCTTT. Translation gives CASSPSWTGNTEAFF. The entire variable domain, with the rest obtained from reference TRBV13 and TRBJ1-1, is as follows: AAGVIQSPRHLIKEKRETATLKCYPIPRHDTVYWYQQGPGQDPQFLISFYEKMQSDKGSIPDRFSAQQFSDYHSELNMSSLELGDSALYFCASSPSWTGNTEAFFGQGTRLTVV.

The chain combines TRBV2 with TRBJ1-1; 8 nucleotides match TRBD1. The CDR3 has 14 amino acids. CDR1 SNHLY and CDR2 FYNNEI come from the germline V gene. Trimming removed 3 bases from V and 4 bases from J; junction bases left unmatched: 4. The CDR3: CASSDYRGVTEAFF. CDR3 bases: TGTGCCAGCAGTGATTACAGGGGGGTCACTGAAGCTTTCTTT.

This chain uses TRBV20-1 with TRBJ2-7, with 9 bases that match TRBD1. J gave up 2 bases and V 0 bases, and 8 bases lay outside the gene matches. From germline, CDR1 is DFQATT and CDR2 SNEGSKA (reference sequence). This CDR3 is built from 16 residues. The DNA for the CDR3 is TGCAGTGCTAGAGATCGTTTACAGGGGGCGACCTACGAGCAGTACTTC. It yields the protein CSARDRLQGATYEQYF.

The rearrangement joins TRBV12-5 to TRBJ1-4; 10 bases are a match to TRBD1. The germline CDR1 and CDR2 sequences are LGHNT and FRNRAP. V shed 6 bases and J 3 bases; nucleotides not matched to a gene: 1. CDR3 length: 14 amino acids. The CDR3 coding sequence is TGTGCTAGTGGGACAGGGGGCCCTAATGAAAAACTGTTTTTT. Its translation is CASGTGGPNEKLFF.

This chain joins TRBV15 and TRBJ2-7, with D uncertain. V was cut by 0 bases and J by 6 bases, with 9 bases left in between. This CDR3 contains 13 residues. The germline V gene encodes CDR1 LNHNV and CDR2 YYDKDF (reference sequence). This chain's CDR3 is CATSRDLQAEQYF. The DNA of the CDR3 is TGTGCCACCAGCAGAGATCTCCAGGCCGAGCAGTACTTC.

This clonotype was found a few times. The chain uses TRBV28 and TRBJ2-4; D is ambiguous. Looked up from germline, CDR1 is MDHEN and CDR2 is SYDVKM. The CDR3 runs 13 residues. Trimming left V 7 bases short and J 0 bases short, with 7 bases between. CDR3 amino acids: CASKNLAKNIQYF. DNA for the CDR3: TGTGCCAGCAAGAATCTAGCCAAAAACATTCAGTACTTC.

The CDR3, as DNA: TGTGCCAGCAGCTTAGAGACAGGGCATGGCTACACCTTC. Translated, it gives CASSLETGHGYTF. V usage is TRBV7-9 and J usage is TRBJ1-2, with TRBD1 matching 7 bases. Germline V gene sequence: CDR1 SEHNR, CDR2 FQNEAQ (reference sequence). The CDR3 spans 13 residues. Trimming removed 1 base from V and 6 bases from J; junction bases left unmatched: 2. Together with reference TRBV7-9 and TRBJ1-2, the CDR3 gives the full variable domain: DTGVSQNPRHKITKRGQNVTFRCDPISEHNRLYWYRQTLGQGPEFLTYFQNEAQLEKSRLLSDRFSAERPKGSFSTLEIQRTEQGDSAMYLCASSLETGHGYTFGSGTRLTVV.

V is TRBV12-3 or TRBV12-4 and J is TRBJ1-2; D possibly corresponds to TRBD1 (6 bases). V lost 7 bases and J lost 3, with 12 bases in between. The CDR3 runs 13 residues. CDR3 sequence (DNA): TGTGCCAGCACCCCGGGGGCCGACTATGGCTACACCTTC. Translating it yields CASTPGADYGYTF.

V gene TRBV2 combines with J gene TRBJ1-2, with TRBD1 as a possible D gene (5 bases). Trimming took off 8 bases at V and 8 bases at J, with 15 bases between the two ends. This CDR3 comprises 12 residues. Germline lookup yields CDR1 SNHLY and CDR2 FYNNEI. This chain's CDR3 is CASRRETEGYTF. The CDR3 DNA reads as TGTGCCAGCCGCAGGGAGACGGAAGGCTACACCTTC.

This clonotype was seen only a few times. The chain uses TRBV7-9 and TRBJ2-7, with 9 bases lining up with TRBD1. The V and J ends lost 1 base and 2 bases, in that order; junction bases with no gene match: 6. CDR3 length: 16 residues. The V gene's germline CDR1 is SEHNR and CDR2 FQNEAQ (reference sequence). The CDR3 bases are TGTGCCAGCAGCTTAGAGGGGACAGGGAGGGCCTACGAGCAGTACTTC. It specifies CASSLEGTGRAYEQYF.

There are many counts of this clonotype. The chain couples TRBV20-1 to TRBJ1-5; D gene ambiguous. CDR3 length equals 13 residues. Looked up from germline, CDR1 is DFQATT and CDR2 is SNEGSKA (reference sequence). Between the trimmed V and J ends, which lost 3 bases and 1 base, there was a span of 7 bases. CDR3 DNA: TGCAGTGCTAGGGGGAGCAGCAATCAGCCCCAGCATTTT. Protein product: CSARGSSNQPQHF.

This clonotype occurred a few times. The CDR3 loop is CSARDSSGRTSSYNEQFF. The CDR3 region has the DNA TGCAGTGCTAGGGATTCTAGCGGGAGGACTAGCTCCTACAATGAGCAGTTCTTC. This chain links TRBV20-1 with TRBJ2-1; TRBD2 matches 11 bases. The CDR3 runs to 18 residues. J lost 0 bases, V lost 3 bases, and 10 bases had no gene match. Germline CDR1 DFQATT, CDR2 SNEGSKA (reference sequence).

This clonotype is a singleton in its sample. One end of the junction fails to match germline, which may point to a read error. This chain uses TRBV25-1 with TRBJ1-1, with D perhaps matching TRBD1 (6 bases). CDR3 size: 14 residues. The V gene's germline CDR1 is MGHDK and CDR2 SYGVNS. The DNA for the CDR3 is TGTGCCAGCAGTGAATATGGCGGGGGCACTGAAGCTTTGTTT. Translating it yields CASSEYGGGTEALF. Full variable domain (missing parts from reference TRBV25-1 and TRBJ1-1): EADIYQTPRYLVIGTGKKITLECSQTMGHDKMYWYQQDPGMELHLIHYSYGVNSTEKGDLSSESTVSRIRTEHFPLTLESARPSHTSQYLCASSEYGGGTEALFGQGTRLTVV.